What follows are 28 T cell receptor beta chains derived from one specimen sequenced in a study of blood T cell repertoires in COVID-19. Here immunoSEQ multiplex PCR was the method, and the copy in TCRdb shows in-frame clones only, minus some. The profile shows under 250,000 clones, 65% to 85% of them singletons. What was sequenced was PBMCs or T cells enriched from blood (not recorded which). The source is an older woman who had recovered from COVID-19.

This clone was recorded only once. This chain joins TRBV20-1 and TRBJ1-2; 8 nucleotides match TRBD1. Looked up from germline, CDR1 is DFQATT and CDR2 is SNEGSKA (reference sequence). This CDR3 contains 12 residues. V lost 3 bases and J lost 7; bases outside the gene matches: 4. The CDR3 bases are TGCAGTGCTAGTCAGGGGGCAGGTGGCTACACCTTC. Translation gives CSASQGAGGYTF.

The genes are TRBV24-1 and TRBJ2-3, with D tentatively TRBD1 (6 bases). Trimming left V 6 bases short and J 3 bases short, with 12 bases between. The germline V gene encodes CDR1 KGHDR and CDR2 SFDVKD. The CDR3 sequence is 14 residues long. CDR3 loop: CATSTDSTTDTQYF. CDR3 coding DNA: TGTGCCACCAGTACGGACAGCACAACAGATACGCAGTATTTT.

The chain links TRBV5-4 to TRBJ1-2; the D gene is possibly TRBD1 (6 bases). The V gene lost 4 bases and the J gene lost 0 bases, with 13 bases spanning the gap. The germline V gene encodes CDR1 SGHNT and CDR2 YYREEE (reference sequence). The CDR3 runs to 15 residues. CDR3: CASSTKQGANYGYTF. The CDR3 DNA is TGTGCCAGCAGCACCAAACAGGGAGCTAACTATGGCTACACCTTC.

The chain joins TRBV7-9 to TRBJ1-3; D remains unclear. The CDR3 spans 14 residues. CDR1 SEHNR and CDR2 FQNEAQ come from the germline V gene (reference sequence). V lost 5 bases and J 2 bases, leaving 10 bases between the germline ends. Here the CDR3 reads CASSVGDAGNTIYF. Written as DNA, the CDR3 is TGTGCCAGCAGCGTCGGAGACGCTGGAAACACCATATATTTT.

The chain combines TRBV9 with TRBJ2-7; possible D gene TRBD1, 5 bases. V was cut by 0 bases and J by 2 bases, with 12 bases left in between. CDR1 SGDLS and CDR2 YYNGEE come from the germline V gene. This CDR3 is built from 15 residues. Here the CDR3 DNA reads TGTGCCAGCAGCGTAGACCAAGCCAGGGCCTACGAGCAGTACTTC. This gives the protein CASSVDQARAYEQYF.

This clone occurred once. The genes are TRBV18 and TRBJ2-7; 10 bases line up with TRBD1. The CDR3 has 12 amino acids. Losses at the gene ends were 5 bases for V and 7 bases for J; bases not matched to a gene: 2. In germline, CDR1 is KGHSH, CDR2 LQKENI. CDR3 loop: CASSSDRGEQYF. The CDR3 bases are TGTGCCAGCTCATCGGACAGGGGGGAGCAGTACTTC.

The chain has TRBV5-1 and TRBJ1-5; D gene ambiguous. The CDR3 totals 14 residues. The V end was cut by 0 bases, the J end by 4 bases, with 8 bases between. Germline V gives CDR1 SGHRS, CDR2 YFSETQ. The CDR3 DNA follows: TGCGCCAGCAGCTTGGGTCAGGATAATCAGCCCCAGCATTTT. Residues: CASSLGQDNQPQHF.

Here the CDR3 reads CASSTRLGGSYEQYF. For the CDR3, the DNA is TGTGCCAGTAGTACCCGGTTGGGGGGCTCCTACGAGCAGTACTTC. The chain uses TRBV19 and TRBJ2-7, with D possibly TRBD2 on 6 matching bases. V lost 4 bases, J lost 0 bases, and 13 bases lay in between. CDR3 length equals 15 residues. Germline CDR1 LNHDA, CDR2 SQIVND (reference sequence).

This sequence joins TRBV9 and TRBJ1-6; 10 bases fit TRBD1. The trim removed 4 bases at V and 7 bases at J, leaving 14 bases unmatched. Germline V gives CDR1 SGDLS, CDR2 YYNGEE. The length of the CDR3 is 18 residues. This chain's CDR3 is CASSPKDPTGGRNSPLHF. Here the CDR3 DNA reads TGTGCCAGCAGCCCTAAAGACCCGACAGGGGGCAGGAATTCACCCCTCCACTTT. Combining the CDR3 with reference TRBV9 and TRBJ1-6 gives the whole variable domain DSGVTQTPKHLITATGQRVTLRCSPRSGDLSVYWYQQSLDQGLQFLIQYYNGEERAKGNILERFSAQQFPDLHSELNLSSLELGDSALYFCASSPKDPTGGRNSPLHFGNGTRLTVT.

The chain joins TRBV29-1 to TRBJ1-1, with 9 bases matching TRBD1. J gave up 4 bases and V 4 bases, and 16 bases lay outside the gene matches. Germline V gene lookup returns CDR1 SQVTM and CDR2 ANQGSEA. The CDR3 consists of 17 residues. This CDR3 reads CSVAALRDRDRGTEAFF. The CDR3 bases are TGCAGCGTTGCTGCCCTCCGGGACAGGGACCGGGGCACTGAAGCTTTCTTT.

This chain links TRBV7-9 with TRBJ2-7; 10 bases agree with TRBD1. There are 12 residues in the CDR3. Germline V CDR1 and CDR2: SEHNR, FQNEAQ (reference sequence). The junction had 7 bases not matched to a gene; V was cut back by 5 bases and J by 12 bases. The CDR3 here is CASSETDRGTYF. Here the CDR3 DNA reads TGTGCCAGCAGCGAAACGGACAGGGGGACGTACTTC.

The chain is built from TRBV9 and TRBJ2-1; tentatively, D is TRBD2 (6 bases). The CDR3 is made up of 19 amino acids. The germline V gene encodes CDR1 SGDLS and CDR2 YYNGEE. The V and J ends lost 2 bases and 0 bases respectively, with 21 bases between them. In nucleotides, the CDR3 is TGTGCCAGCAGCGTGACTAGTGGCCTGGATATTATCTCCTACAATGAGCAGTTCTTC. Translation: CASSVTSGLDIISYNEQFF.

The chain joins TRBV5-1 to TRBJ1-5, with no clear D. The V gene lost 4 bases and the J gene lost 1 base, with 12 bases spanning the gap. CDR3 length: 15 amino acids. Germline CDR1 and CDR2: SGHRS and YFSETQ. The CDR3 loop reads CASSPGPGSNQPQHF. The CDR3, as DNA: TGCGCCAGCAGCCCCGGACCGGGGAGCAATCAGCCCCAGCATTTT.

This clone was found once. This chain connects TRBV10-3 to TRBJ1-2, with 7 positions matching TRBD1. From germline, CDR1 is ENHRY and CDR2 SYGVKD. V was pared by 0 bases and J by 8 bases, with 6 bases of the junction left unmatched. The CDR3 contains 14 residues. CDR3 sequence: CAISESTAGGGYTF. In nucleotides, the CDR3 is TGTGCCATCAGTGAGTCGACTGCAGGGGGAGGCTACACCTTC.

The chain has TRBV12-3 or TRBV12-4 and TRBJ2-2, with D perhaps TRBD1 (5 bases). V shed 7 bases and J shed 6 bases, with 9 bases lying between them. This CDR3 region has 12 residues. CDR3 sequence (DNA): TGTGCCAGCAACCAGGGCCCCGGGGAGCTGTTTTTT. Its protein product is CASNQGPGELFF.

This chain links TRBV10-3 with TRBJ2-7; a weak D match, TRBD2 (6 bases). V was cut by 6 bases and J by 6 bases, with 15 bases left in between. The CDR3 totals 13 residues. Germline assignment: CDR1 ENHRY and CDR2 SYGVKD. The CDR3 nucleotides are TGTGCCATCAGCCGGGCGGGGCTTGCCGAGCAGTACTTC. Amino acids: CAISRAGLAEQYF.

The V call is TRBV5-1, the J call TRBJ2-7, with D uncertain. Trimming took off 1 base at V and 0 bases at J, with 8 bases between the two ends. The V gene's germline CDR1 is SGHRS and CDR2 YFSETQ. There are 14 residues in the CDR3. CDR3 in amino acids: CASSLTQFSYEQYF. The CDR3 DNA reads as TGCGCCAGCAGCTTGACCCAGTTCTCCTACGAGCAGTACTTC.

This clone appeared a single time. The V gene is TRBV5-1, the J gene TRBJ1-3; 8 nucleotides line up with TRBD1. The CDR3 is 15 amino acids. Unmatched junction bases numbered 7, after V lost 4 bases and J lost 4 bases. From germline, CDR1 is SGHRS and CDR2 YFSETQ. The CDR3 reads CASSTQGAKGNTIYF. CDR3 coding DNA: TGCGCCAGCAGCACGCAGGGGGCGAAGGGAAACACCATATATTTT.

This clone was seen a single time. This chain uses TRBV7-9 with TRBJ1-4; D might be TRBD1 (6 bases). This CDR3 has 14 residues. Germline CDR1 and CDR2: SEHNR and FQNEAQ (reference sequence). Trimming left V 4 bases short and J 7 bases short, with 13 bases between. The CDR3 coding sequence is TGTGCCAGCAGCTCACAGGGAGGGGGTGAAAAACTGTTTTTT. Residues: CASSSQGGGEKLFF.

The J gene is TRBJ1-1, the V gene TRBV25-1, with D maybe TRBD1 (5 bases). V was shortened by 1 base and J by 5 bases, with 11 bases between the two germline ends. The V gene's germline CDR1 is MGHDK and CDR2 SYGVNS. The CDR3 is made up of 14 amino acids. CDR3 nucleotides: TGTGCCAGCAGTGAATTTGGGGGAGGAACTGAAGCTTTCTTT. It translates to CASSEFGGGTEAFF.

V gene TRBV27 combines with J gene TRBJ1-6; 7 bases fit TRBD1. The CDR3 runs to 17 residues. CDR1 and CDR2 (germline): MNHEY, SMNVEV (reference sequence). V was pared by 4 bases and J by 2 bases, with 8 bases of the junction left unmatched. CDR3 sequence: CASSSRDSRAYNSPLHF. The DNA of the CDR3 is TGTGCCAGCAGTTCCCGGGACAGTCGCGCCTATAATTCACCCCTCCACTTT.

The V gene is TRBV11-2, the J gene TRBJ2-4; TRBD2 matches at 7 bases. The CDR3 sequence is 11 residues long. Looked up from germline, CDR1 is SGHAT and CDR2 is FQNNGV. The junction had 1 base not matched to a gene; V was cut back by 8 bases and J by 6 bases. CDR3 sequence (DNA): TGTGCCAGCGGGGAGGGAAACATTCAGTACTTC. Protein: CASGEGNIQYF. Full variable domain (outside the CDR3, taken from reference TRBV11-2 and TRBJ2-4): EAGVAQSPRYKIIEKRQSVAFWCNPISGHATLYWYQQILGQGPKLLIQFQNNGVVDDSQLPKDRFSAERLKGVDSTLKIQPAKLEDSAVYLCASGEGNIQYFGAGTRLSVL.

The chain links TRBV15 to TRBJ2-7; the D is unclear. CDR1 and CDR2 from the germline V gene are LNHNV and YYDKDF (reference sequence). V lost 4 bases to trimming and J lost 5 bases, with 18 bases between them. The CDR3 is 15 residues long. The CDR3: CATSKTDNQPNEQYF. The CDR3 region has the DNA TGTGCCACCAGCAAGACCGACAATCAACCTAACGAGCAGTACTTC.

CDR3 residues: CASRVQGAPGELFF. For the CDR3, the DNA is TGTGCCAGCAGGGTACAGGGGGCCCCCGGGGAGCTGTTTTTT. J is TRBJ2-2 and V is TRBV2; 9 bases line up with TRBD1. Trimming at V came to 6 bases and at J to 6 bases, leaving 5 bases not matched to a gene. CDR1 and CDR2 from the germline V gene are SNHLY and FYNNEI. This CDR3 has 14 residues.

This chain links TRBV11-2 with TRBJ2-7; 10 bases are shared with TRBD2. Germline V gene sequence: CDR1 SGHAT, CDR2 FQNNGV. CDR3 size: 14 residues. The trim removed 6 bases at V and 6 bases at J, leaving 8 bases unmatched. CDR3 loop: CASSELAGRSEQYF. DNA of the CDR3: TGTGCCAGCAGTGAACTAGCGGGGAGATCCGAGCAGTACTTC.

The CDR3 loop is CASSSDSTTEAFF. CDR3 DNA: TGTGCCAGCAGTTCTGATAGTACGACTGAAGCTTTCTTT. The genes are TRBV12-3 or TRBV12-4 and TRBJ1-1; D remains ambiguous. The V and J ends lost 4 bases and 5 bases respectively, with 11 bases between them. The CDR3 contains 13 residues.

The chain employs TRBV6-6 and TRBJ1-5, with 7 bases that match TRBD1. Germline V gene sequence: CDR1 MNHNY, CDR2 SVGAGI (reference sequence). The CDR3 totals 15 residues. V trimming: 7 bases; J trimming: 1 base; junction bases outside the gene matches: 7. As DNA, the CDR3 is TGTGCCAGCACCCCGACAGGGACAAGCAATCAGCCCCAGCATTTT. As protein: CASTPTGTSNQPQHF.

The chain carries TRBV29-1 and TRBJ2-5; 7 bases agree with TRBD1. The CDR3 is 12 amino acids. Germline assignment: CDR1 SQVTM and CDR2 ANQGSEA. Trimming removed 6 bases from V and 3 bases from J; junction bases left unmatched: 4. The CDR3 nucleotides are TGCAGCGTAAGACAGGGAAAAGAGACCCAGTACTTC. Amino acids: CSVRQGKETQYF.